The subject of this entry is one TCR beta chain. Its cognate antigen is unknown. This CDR3 has 15 residues. V lost 2 bases and J lost 5, with 13 bases in between. Germline values: CDR1 SGHVS, CDR2 FNYEAQ. This sample was taken from a study of cytomegalovirus exposure and HLA in healthy donors. Study findings and constraints: Associated with cytomegalovirus, according to the listing, were 170 or so TCR beta chains. A later examination showed that TCR association rates differed by HLA locus, with DRB1 most and HLA-C fewest.

The primer mix had 60 Vbeta and 13 Jbeta primers. Sequencing used immunoSEQ multiplex PCR; TCRdb keeps in-frame clones, though not all of them. The sample has about 160,000 clones; 75% to 90% are singletons. The sequencing sample was made of PBMCs. J is TRBJ1-5 and V is TRBV7-6; TRBD1 is a possible D gene (5 bases). The sequence derives from a woman in her late teens or twenties in good health and CMV-seronegative. The chain's CDR3 is CASSLFSGGDQPQHF. For the CDR3, the DNA is TGTGCCAGCAGCTTATTTTCAGGAGGGGATCAGCCCCAGCATTTT.